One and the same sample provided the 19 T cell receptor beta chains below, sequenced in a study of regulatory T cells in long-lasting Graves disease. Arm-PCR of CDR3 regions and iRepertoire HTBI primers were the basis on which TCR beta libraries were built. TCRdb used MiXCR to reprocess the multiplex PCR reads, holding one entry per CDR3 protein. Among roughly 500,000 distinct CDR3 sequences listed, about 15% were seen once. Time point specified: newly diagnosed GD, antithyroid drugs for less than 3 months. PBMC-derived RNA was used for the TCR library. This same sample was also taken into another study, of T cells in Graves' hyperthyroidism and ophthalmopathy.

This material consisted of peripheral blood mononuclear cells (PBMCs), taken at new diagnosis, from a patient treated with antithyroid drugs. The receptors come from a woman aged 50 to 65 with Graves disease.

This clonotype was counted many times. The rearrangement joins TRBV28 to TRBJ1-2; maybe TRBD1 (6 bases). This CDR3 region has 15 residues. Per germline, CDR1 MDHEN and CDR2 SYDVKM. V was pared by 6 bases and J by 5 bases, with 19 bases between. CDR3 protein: CASSVARGFRYGYTF. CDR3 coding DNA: TGTGCCAGCAGCGTCGCGAGGGGGTTTAGGTATGGCTACACCTTC.

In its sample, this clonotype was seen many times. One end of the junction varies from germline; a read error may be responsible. The CDR3 sequence is CASSQTVSYEQYF. CDR3 DNA sequence: TGCGCCAGCAGCCAGACAGTTTCCTACGAGCAGTACTTC. This sequence joins TRBV19 and TRBJ2-7; a possible D gene is TRBD1 (5 bases). Germline CDR1 is LNHDA and CDR2 is SQIVND (reference sequence). CDR3 size: 13 residues. The full variable domain, rest sourced from reference TRBV19 and TRBJ2-7, is DGGITQSPKYLFRKEGQNVTLSCEQNLNHDAMYWYRQDPGQGLRLIYYSQIVNDFQKGDIAEGYSVSREKKESFPLTVTSAQKNPTAFYLCASSQTVSYEQYFGPGTRLTVT.

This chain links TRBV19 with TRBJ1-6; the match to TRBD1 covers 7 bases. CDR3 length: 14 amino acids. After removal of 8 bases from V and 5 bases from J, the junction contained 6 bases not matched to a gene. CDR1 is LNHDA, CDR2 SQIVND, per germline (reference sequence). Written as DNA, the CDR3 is TGTGCCAGTTCCACAGGGGCGAATAATTCACCCCTCCACTTT. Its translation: CASSTGANNSPLHF.

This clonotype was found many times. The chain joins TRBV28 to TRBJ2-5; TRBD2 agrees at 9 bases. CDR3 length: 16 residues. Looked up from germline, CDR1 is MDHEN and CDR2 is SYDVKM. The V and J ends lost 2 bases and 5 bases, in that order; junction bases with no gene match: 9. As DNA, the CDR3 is TGTGCCAGCAGTTTAGGGGCGGGAGGGCCCTGGGAGACCCAGTACTTC. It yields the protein CASSLGAGGPWETQYF.

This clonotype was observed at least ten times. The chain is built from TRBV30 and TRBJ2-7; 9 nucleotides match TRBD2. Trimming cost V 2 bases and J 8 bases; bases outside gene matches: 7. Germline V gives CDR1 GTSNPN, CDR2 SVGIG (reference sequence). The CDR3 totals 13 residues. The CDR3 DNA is TGTGCCTGGAGTTGGCTAGCGGGAACCAAGCAGTACTTC. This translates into CAWSWLAGTKQYF.

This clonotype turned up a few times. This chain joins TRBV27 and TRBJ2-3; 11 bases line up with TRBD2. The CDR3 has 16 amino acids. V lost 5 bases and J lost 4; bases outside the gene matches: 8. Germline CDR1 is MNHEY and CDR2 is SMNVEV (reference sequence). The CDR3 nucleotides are TGTGCCAGCAGTCTAACCCAACTAGCGGGAGCAGATACGCAGTATTTT. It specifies CASSLTQLAGADTQYF.

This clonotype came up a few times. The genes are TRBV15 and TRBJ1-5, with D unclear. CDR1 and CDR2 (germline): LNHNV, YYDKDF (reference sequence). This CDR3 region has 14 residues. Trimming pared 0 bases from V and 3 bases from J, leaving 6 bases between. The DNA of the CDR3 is TGTGCCACCAGCAGAGACAGCCCCAATCAGCCCCAGCATTTT. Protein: CATSRDSPNQPQHF.

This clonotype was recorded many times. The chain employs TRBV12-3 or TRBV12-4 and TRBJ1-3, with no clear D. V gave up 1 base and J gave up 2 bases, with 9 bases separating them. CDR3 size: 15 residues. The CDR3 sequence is CASSLGEFAGNTIYF. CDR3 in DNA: TGTGCCAGCAGTTTAGGGGAATTTGCTGGAAACACCATATATTTT.

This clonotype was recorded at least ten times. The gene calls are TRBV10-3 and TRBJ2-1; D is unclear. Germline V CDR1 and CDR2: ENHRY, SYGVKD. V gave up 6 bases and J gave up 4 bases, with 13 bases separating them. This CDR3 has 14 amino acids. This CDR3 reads CAISPTVGYNEQFF. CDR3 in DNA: TGTGCCATCAGCCCGACCGTTGGGTACAATGAGCAGTTCTTC.

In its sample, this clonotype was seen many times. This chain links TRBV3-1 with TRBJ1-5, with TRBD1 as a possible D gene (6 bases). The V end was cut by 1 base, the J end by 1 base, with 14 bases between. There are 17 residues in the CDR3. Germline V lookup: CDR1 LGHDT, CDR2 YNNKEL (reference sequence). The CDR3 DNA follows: TGTGCCAGCAGCCAAGGAGTCGCGCAGGGGAGCAATCAGCCCCAGCATTTT. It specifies CASSQGVAQGSNQPQHF.

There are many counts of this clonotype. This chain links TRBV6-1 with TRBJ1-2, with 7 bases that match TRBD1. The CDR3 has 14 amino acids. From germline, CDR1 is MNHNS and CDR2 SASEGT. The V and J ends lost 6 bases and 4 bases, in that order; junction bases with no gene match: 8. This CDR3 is CASRLQGFGYGYTF. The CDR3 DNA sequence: TGTGCCAGCAGATTACAGGGGTTCGGCTATGGCTACACCTTC.

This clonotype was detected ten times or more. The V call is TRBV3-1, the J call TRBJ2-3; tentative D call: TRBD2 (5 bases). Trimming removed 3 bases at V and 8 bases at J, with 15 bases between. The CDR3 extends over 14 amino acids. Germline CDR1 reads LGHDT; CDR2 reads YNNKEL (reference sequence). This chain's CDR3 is CASSHAPAGGTQYF. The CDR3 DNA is TGTGCCAGCAGCCACGCCCCAGCAGGAGGTACGCAGTATTTT.

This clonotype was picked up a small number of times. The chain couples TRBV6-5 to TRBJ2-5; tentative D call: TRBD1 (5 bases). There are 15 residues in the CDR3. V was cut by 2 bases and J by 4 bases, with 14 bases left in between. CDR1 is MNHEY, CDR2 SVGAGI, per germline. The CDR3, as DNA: TGTGCCAGCAGTTACCACCCGGACACTGGAGAGACCCAGTACTTC. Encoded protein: CASSYHPDTGETQYF.

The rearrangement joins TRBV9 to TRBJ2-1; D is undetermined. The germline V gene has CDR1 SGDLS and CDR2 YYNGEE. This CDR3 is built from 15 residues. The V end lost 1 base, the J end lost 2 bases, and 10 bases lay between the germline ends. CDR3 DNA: TGTGCCAGCAGCGTAACAGAACAACCCTACAATGAGCAGTTCTTC. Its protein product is CASSVTEQPYNEQFF.

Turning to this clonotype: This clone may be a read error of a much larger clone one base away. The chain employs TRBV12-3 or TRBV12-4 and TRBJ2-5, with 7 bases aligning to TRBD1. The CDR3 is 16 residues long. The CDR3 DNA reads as TGTGCCGGCAGTTTAAGAGGGGACAGTTTCCAAGAGACCCAGTACTTC. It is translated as CAGSLRGDSFQETQYF.

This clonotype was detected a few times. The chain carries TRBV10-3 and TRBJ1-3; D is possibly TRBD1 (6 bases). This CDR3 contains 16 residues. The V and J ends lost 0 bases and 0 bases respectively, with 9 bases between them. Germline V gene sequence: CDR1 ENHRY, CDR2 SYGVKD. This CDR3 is CAISESEGGSGNTIYF. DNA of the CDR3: TGTGCCATCAGTGAGTCGGAGGGGGGCTCTGGAAACACCATATATTTT.

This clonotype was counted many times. The CDR3 region is CASSNPPTGTYEQYF. Written as DNA, the CDR3 is TGTGCCAGCAGCAATCCCCCGACAGGGACCTACGAGCAGTACTTC. The V call is TRBV11-2, the J call TRBJ2-7; 7 nucleotides align to TRBD1. There are 15 residues in the CDR3. V lost 5 bases to trimming and J lost 2 bases; unmatched junction nucleotides: 9. Germline loops: CDR1 SGHAT, CDR2 FQNNGV. Complete variable domain (other parts from reference TRBV11-2 and TRBJ2-7): EAGVAQSPRYKIIEKRQSVAFWCNPISGHATLYWYQQILGQGPKLLIQFQNNGVVDDSQLPKDRFSAERLKGVDSTLKIQPAKLEDSAVYLCASSNPPTGTYEQYFGPGTRLTVT.

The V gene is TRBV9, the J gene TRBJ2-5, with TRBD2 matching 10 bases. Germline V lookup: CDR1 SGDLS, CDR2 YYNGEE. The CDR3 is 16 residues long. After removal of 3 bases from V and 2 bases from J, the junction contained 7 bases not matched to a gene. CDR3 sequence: CASSDASGRRQETQYF. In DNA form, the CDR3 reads TGTGCCAGCAGCGACGCTAGCGGGAGAAGACAAGAGACCCAGTACTTC.

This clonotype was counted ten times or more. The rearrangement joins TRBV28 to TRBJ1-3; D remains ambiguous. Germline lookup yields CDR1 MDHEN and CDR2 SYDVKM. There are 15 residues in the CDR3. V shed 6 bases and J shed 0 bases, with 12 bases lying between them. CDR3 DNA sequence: TGTGCCAGCAGGAGACATGTAGCCTCTGGAAACACCATATATTTT. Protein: CASRRHVASGNTIYF.